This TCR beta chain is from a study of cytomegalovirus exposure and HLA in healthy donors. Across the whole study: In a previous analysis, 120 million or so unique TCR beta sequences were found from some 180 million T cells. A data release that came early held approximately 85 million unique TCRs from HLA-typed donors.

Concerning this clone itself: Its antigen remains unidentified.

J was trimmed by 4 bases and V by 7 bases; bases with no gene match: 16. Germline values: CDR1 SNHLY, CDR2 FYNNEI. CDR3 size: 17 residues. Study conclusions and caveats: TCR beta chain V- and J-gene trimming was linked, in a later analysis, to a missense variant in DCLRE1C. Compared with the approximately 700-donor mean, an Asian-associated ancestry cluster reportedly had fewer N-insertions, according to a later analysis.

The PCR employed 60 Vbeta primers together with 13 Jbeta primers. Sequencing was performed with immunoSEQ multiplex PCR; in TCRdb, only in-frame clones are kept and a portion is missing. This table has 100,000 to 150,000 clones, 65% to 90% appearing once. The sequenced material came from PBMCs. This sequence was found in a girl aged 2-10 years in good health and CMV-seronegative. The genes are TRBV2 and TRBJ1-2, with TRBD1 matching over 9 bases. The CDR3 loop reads CASMGRDRDRGSYGYTF. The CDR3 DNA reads TGTGCCAGCATGGGAAGGGACAGGGATCGGGGAAGCTATGGCTACACCTTC.